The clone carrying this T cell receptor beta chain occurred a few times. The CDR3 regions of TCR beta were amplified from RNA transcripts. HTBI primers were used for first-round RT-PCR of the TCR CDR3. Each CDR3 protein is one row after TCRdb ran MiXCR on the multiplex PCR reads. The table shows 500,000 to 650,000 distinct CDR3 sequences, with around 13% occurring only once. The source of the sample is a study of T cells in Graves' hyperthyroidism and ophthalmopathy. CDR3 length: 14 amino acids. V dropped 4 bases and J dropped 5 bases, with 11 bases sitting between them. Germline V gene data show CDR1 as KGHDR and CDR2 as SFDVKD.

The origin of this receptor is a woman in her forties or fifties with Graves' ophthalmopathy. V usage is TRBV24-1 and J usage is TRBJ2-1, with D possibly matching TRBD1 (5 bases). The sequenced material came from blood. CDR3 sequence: CATSEGRAHNEQFF. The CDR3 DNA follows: TGTGCCACCAGTGAGGGCAGGGCGCACAATGAGCAGTTCTTC.